This TCR beta chain was observed in a study of cytomegalovirus exposure and HLA in healthy donors. Study results and limitations: Reports indicated that the classifier achieved high specificity and sensitivity in diagnosing cytomegalovirus status.

Method: immunoSEQ multiplex PCR; TCRdb's copy keeps in-frame clones and lacks some. The table shows 100,000 to 150,000 clones, with approximately 91% occurring only once. On this clone itself: Its antigen is not known.

Looked up from germline, CDR1 is SGHRS and CDR2 is YFSETQ. V was clipped by 7 bases and J by 3 bases; unmatched bases: 19. The CDR3 is made up of 17 amino acids. Specimen: PBMCs. The chain is built from TRBV5-1 and TRBJ2-7; 7 nucleotides align to TRBD1. This receptor was taken from a young man in good health and CMV-seronegative. Here the CDR3 reads CASGSSITGTVIYEQYF. DNA for the CDR3: TGCGCCAGCGGGTCTAGCATCACCGGGACAGTGATCTACGAGCAGTACTTC. The variable domain in full, completed from reference TRBV5-1 and TRBJ2-7, reads KAGVTQTPRYLIKTRGQQVTLSCSPISGHRSVSWYQQTPGQGLQFLFEYFSETQRNKGNFPGRFSGRQFSNSRSEMNVSTLELGDSALYLCASGSSITGTVIYEQYFGPGTRLTVT.